This TCR beta chain was captured by sequencing in a study of cytomegalovirus exposure and HLA in healthy donors. V shed 0 bases and J shed 3 bases, with 10 bases lying between them. Germline loops: CDR1 SGDLS, CDR2 YYNGEE. The CDR3 contains 14 residues. TCRdb's copy holds only in-frame clones and misses some; the assay was immunoSEQ multiplex PCR. The sample records hundreds of thousands of clones, around 87% being singletons. What was sequenced was PBMCs. This sequence was found in a woman aged 18-35 years in good health and CMV-seropositive. J is TRBJ2-7 and V is TRBV9, with unresolved D. The CDR3 reads CASSVDGFVYEQYF. The CDR3 DNA sequence: TGTGCCAGCAGCGTAGACGGTTTCGTCTACGAGCAGTACTTC.